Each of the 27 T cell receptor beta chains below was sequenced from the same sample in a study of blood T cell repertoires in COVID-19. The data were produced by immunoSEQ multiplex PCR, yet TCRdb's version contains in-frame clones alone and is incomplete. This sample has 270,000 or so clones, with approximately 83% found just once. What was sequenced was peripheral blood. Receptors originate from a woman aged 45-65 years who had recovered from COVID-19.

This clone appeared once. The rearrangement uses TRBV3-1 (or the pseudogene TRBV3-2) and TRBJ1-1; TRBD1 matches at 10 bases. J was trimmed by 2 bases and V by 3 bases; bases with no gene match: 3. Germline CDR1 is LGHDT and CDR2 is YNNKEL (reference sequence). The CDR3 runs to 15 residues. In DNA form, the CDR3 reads TGTGCCAGCAGCCAGGGGACAGGGGTCAACACTGAAGCTTTCTTT. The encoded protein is CASSQGTGVNTEAFF.

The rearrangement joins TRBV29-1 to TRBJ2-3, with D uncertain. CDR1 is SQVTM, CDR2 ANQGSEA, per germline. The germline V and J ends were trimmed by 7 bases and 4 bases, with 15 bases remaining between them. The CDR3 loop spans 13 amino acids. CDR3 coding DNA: TGCAGCGCAGAGCTAGTCGGCCCAGATACGCAGTATTTT. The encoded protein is CSAELVGPDTQYF.

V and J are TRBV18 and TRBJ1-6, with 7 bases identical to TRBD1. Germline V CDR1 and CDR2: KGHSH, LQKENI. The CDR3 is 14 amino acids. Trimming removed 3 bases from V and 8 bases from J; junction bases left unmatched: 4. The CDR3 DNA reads TGTGCCAGCTCACCCGTAGACAGGGATTCACCCCTCCACTTT. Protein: CASSPVDRDSPLHF. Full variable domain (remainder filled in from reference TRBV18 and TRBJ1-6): NAGVMQNPRHLVRRRGQEARLRCSPMKGHSHVYWYRQLPEEGLKFMVYLQKENIIDESGMPKERFSAEFPKEGPSILRIQQVVRGDSAAYFCASSPVDRDSPLHFGNGTRLTVT.

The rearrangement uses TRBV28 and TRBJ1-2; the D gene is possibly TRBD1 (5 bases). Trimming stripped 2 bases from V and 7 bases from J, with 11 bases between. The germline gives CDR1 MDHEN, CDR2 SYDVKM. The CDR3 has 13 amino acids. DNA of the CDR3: TGTGCCAGCAGTTTAGGGGGACTGCTTGGCTACACCTTC. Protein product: CASSLGGLLGYTF.

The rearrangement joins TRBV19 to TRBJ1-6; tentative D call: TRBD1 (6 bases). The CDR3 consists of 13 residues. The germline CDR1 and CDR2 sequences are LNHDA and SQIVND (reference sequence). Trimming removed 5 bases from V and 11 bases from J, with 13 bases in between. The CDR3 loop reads CASSDTGIPPLHF. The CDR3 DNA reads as TGTGCCAGTAGTGATACAGGGATACCACCCCTCCACTTT.

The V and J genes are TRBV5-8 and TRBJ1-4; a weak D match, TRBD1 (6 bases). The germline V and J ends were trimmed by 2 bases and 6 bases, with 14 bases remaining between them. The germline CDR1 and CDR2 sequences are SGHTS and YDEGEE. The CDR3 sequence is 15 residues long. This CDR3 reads CASSFFSGGDEKLFF. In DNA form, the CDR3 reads TGTGCCAGCAGCTTTTTCAGCGGGGGCGATGAAAAACTGTTTTTT.

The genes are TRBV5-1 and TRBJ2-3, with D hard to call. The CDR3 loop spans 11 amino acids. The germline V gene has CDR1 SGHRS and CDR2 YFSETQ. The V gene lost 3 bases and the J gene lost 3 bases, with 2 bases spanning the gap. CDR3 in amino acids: CASSSTDTQYF. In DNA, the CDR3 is TGCGCCAGCAGCTCAACAGATACGCAGTATTTT.

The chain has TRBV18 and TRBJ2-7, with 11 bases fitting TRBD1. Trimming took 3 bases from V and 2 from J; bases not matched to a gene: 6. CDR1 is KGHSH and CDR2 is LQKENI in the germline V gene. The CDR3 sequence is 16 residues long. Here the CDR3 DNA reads TGTGCCAGCTCACCCCGACGGGACAGGGGGGCCTACGAGCAGTACTTC. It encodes CASSPRRDRGAYEQYF. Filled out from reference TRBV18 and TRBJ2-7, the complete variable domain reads NAGVMQNPRHLVRRRGQEARLRCSPMKGHSHVYWYRQLPEEGLKFMVYLQKENIIDESGMPKERFSAEFPKEGPSILRIQQVVRGDSAAYFCASSPRRDRGAYEQYFGPGTRLTVT.

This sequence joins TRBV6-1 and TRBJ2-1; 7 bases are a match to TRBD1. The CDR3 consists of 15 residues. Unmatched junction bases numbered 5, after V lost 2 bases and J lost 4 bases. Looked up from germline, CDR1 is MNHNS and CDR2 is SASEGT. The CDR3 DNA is TGTGCCAGCAGTGAATCGACAGGGTCGTACAATGAGCAGTTCTTC. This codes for CASSESTGSYNEQFF.

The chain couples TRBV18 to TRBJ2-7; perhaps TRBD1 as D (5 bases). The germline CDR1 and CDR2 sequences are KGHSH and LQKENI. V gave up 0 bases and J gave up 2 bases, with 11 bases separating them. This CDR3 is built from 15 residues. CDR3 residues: CASSPPALGAYEQYF. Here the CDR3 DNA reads TGTGCCAGCTCACCACCGGCTCTAGGGGCCTACGAGCAGTACTTC.

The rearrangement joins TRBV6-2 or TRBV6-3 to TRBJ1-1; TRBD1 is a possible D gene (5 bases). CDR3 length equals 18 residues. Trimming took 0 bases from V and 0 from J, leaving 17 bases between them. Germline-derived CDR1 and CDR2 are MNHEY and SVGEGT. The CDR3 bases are TGTGCCAGCAGTTACTCCCCGACCCACAGGAGCATGAACACTGAAGCTTTCTTT. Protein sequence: CASSYSPTHRSMNTEAFF.

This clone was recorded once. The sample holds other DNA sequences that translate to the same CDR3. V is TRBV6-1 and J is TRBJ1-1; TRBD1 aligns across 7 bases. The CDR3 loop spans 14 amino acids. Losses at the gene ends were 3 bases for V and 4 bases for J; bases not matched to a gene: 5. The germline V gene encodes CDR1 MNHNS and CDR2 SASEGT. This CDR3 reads CASSEAPGGTEAFF. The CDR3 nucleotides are TGTGCCAGCAGTGAGGCTCCAGGGGGCACTGAAGCTTTCTTT.

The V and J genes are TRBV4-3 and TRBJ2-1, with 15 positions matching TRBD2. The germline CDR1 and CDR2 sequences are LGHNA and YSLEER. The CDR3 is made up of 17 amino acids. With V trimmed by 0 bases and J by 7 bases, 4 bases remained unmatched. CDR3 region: CASSQDGGTSGRNEQFF. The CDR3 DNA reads TGCGCCAGCAGCCAAGATGGAGGGACTAGCGGGAGGAATGAGCAGTTCTTC.

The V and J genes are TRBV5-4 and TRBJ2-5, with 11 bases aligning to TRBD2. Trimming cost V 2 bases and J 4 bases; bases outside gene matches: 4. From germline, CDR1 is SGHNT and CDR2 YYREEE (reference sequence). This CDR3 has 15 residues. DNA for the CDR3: TGTGCCAGCAGCTTAGGCGGGACTAGCGGAGAGACCCAGTACTTC. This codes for CASSLGGTSGETQYF.

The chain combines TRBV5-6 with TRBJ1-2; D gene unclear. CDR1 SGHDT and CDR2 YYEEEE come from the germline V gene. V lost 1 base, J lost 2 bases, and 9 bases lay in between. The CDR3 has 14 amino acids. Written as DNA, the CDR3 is TGTGCCAGCAGCTTGCTCGGTTCCAACTATGGCTACACCTTC. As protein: CASSLLGSNYGYTF.

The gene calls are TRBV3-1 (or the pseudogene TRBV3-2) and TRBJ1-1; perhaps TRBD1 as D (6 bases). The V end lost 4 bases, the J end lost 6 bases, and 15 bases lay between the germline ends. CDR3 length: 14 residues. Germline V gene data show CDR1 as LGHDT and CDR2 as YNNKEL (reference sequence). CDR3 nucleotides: TGTGCCAGCAGCCGCGCGGGGGCCGTCGCTGAAGCTTTCTTT. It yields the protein CASSRAGAVAEAFF.

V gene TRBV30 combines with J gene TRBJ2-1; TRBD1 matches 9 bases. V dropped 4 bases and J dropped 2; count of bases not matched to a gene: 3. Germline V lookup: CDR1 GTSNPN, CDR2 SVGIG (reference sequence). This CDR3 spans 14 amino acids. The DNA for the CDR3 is TGTGCCTGGACCGGACAGGGGACCTACAATGAGCAGTTCTTC. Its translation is CAWTGQGTYNEQFF. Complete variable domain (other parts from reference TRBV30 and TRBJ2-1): SQTIHQWPATLVQPVGSPLSLECTVEGTSNPNLYWYRQAAGRGLQLLFYSVGIGQISSEVPQNLSASRPQDRQFILSSKKLLLSDSGFYLCAWTGQGTYNEQFFGPGTRLTVL.

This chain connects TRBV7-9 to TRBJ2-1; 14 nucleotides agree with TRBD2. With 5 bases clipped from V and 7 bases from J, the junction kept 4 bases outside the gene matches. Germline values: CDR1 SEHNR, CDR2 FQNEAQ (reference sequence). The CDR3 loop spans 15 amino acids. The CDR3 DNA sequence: TGTGCCAGCAGCCTCGGGACTAGCGGGGGTAATGAGCAGTTCTTC. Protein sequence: CASSLGTSGGNEQFF.

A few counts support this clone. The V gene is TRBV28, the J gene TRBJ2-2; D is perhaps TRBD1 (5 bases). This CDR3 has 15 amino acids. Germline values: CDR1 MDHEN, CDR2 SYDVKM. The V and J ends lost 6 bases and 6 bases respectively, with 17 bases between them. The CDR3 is CASRRSGFHAGELFF. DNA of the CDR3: TGTGCCAGCAGGCGATCAGGGTTCCATGCCGGGGAGCTGTTTTTT.

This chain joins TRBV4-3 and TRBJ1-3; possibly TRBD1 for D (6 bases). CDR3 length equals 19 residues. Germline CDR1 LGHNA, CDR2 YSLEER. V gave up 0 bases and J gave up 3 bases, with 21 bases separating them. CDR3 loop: CASSQDQGAGAIFGNTIYF. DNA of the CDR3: TGCGCCAGCAGCCAAGATCAAGGCGCAGGGGCGATCTTTGGAAACACCATATATTTT.

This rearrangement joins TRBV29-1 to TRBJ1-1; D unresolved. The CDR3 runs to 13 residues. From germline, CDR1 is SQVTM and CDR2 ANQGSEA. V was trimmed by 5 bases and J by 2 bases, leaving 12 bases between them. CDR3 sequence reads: CSVLYTVNTEAFF. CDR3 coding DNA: TGCAGCGTTCTCTACACAGTAAACACTGAAGCTTTCTTT.

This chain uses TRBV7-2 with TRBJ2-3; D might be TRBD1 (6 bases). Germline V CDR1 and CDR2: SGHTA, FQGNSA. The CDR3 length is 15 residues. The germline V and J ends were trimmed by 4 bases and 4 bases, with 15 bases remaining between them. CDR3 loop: CASSSRSGGADTQYF. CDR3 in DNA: TGTGCCAGCAGCTCCCGGAGTGGGGGCGCAGATACGCAGTATTTT.

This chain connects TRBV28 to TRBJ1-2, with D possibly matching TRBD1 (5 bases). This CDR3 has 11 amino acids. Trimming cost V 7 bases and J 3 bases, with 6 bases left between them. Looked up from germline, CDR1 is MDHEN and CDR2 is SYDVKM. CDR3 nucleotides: TGTGCCAGCAAGGGGTACTATGGCTACACCTTC. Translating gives CASKGYYGYTF.

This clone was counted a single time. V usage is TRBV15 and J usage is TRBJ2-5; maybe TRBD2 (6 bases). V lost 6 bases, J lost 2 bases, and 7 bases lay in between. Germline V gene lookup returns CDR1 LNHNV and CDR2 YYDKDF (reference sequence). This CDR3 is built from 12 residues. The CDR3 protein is CATRGGQETQYF. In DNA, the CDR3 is TGTGCCACCAGGGGGGGTCAAGAGACCCAGTACTTC.

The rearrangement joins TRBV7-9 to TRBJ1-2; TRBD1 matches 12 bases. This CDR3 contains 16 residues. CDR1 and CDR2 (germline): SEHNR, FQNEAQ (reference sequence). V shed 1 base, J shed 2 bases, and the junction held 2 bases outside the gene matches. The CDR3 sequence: CASSLDGTGGNYGYTF. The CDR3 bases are TGTGCCAGCAGCTTAGATGGGACAGGGGGCAACTATGGCTACACCTTC.

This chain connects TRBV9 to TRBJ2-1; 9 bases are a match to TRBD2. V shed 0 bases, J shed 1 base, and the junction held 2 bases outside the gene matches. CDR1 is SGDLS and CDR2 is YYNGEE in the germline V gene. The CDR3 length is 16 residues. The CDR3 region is CASSVVTSGSYNEQFF. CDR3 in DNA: TGTGCCAGCAGCGTAGTAACTAGCGGGTCCTACAATGAGCAGTTCTTC.

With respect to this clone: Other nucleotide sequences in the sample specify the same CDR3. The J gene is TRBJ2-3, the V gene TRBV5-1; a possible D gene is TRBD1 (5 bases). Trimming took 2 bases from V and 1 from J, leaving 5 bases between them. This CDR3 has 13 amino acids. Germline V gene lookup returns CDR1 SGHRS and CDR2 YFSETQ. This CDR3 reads CASSLGGTDTQYF. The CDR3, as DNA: TGCGCCAGCAGCTTAGGGGGCACAGATACGCAGTATTTT.